This TCR beta chain was sequenced for a study of blood T cell repertoires in COVID-19. Study information: The United States, Italy and Spain supplied acute and convalescent COVID-19 samples. PBMCs, B-cell-depleted T cells, or T cells provided the cDNA or gDNA that made up the material.

V lost 2 bases to trimming and J lost 2 bases, with 6 bases between them. CDR1 SEHNR and CDR2 FQNEAQ come from the germline V gene (reference sequence). This CDR3 spans 13 amino acids. In the original workflow: Reference gene primer amplification gave nucleated cell count estimates. Repertoires were generated with immunoSEQ multiplex PCR, while TCRdb's copy carries only in-frame clones and drops some. V and J calls and clone size are copied from that table; D and trimming were computed from the DNA. The profile shows approximately 170,000 clones, around 86% of them singletons. The chain has TRBV7-9 and TRBJ1-2; D not certain. What was sequenced was peripheral blood. The sequence derives from a man in his fifties or sixties with active or convalescent COVID-19. This CDR3 reads CASSLSQNYGYTF. The CDR3 DNA reads TGTGCCAGCAGCTTATCTCAGAACTATGGCTACACCTTC.